One sample yielded the 15 T cell receptor beta chains listed below, sequenced in a study of CD8 T cells in Susac syndrome. Random hexamers were used to reverse transcribe the RNA input (about 0.45 to 1 ug). From the immunoSEQ multiplex PCR reads, TCRdb called clonotypes with MiXCR, one entry per CDR3 protein. The sample lists approximately 160,000 distinct CDR3 sequences; approximately 93% were seen once. The specimen sequenced was CD4+ T cells from PBMCs. The receptors derive from a human donor with multiple sclerosis.

The count of this clonotype is one. The rearrangement links TRBV3-1 to TRBJ2-2, with 8 nucleotides matching TRBD1. The J segment lost 3 bases and the V segment lost 1 base, leaving 4 bases of the junction unmatched. The V gene's germline CDR1 is LGHDT and CDR2 YNNKEL (reference sequence). The CDR3 is made up of 16 amino acids. The CDR3 DNA reads TGTGCCAGCAGCCAAGCAGGGGGCCTCGACACCGGGGAGCTGTTTTTT. It codes for CASSQAGGLDTGELFF.

The genes are TRBV6-5 and TRBJ2-3; TRBD2 agrees at 7 bases. J lost 4 bases, V lost 5 bases, and 6 bases had no gene match. Germline V gives CDR1 MNHEY, CDR2 SVGAGI. CDR3 length equals 14 residues. Written as DNA, the CDR3 is TGTGCCAGCAGTCGGGGACTAACTTCAGATACGCAGTATTTT. Amino acids: CASSRGLTSDTQYF.

The chain combines TRBV20-1 with TRBJ2-1, with a possible D match to TRBD2 (6 bases). CDR3 size: 15 residues. The germline CDR1 and CDR2 sequences are DFQATT and SNEGSKA (reference sequence). Trimming took off 3 bases at V and 2 bases at J, with 14 bases between the two ends. CDR3 residues: CSASGAGRAYNEQFF. Written as DNA, the CDR3 is TGCAGTGCTAGTGGTGCGGGACGGGCCTACAATGAGCAGTTCTTC.

The V call is TRBV6-6, the J call TRBJ1-6; 9 nucleotides line up with TRBD1. The CDR3 sequence is 16 residues long. V gave up 4 bases and J gave up 5 bases; unmatched junction bases: 6. Germline V CDR1 and CDR2: MNHNY, SVGAGI (reference sequence). CDR3 nucleotides: TGTGCCAGCAGTTCGACCGGGACAGGGAATAATTCACCCCTCCACTTT. Protein sequence: CASSSTGTGNNSPLHF.

The J gene is TRBJ2-3, the V gene TRBV2; D is perhaps TRBD1 or TRBD2 (7 bases each). Trimming removed 3 bases from V and 10 bases from J, with 14 bases in between. The CDR3 length is 13 residues. Germline-derived CDR1 and CDR2 are SNHLY and FYNNEI. Written as DNA, the CDR3 is TGTGCCAGCAGTGAGCTCAGGGGGGGGCCGCAGTATTTT. Amino acid sequence: CASSELRGGPQYF.

A single count supports this clonotype. The J gene is TRBJ1-1, the V gene TRBV5-4, with TRBD1 matching 7 bases. From germline, CDR1 is SGHNT and CDR2 YYREEE (reference sequence). The CDR3 contains 15 residues. V was pared by 4 bases and J by 5 bases, with 11 bases of the junction left unmatched. CDR3 amino acids: CASSAGEGAWTEAFF. The DNA for the CDR3 is TGTGCCAGCAGCGCTGGGGAGGGGGCTTGGACTGAAGCTTTCTTT.

The table lists this clonotype with a few counts. The chain links TRBV18 to TRBJ2-5; D may be TRBD1 or TRBD2 (5 bases each). The V gene's germline CDR1 is KGHSH and CDR2 LQKENI. V was clipped by 0 bases and J by 3 bases, with 8 bases between them. There are 14 residues in the CDR3. The CDR3 nucleotides are TGTGCCAGCTCACCACCGGGGACGGAAGAGACCCAGTACTTC. Protein: CASSPPGTEETQYF.

The CDR3: CSVKGGYTGELFF. The CDR3 DNA reads TGCAGTGTTAAGGGCGGATACACCGGGGAGCTGTTTTTT. The chain joins TRBV20-1 to TRBJ2-2; D call uncertain. V lost 7 bases to trimming and J lost 3 bases, with 12 bases between them. CDR3 size: 13 residues. In germline, CDR1 is DFQATT, CDR2 SNEGSKA (reference sequence).

The V gene is TRBV4-3, the J gene TRBJ2-3, with TRBD2 identical over 9 bases. CDR3 length: 20 residues. V lost 1 base and J lost 1; bases outside the gene matches: 15. Germline V CDR1 and CDR2: LGHNA, YSLEER. Here the CDR3 reads CASSQAGSGRGILGTDTQYF. The CDR3 bases are TGCGCCAGCAGCCAAGCGGGTAGCGGGAGAGGGATTCTTGGCACAGATACGCAGTATTTT.

V is TRBV4-3 and J is TRBJ2-1; TRBD2 aligns across 14 bases. This CDR3 has 19 amino acids. CDR1 LGHNA and CDR2 YSLEER come from the germline V gene. V gave up 6 bases and J gave up 7 bases; unmatched junction bases: 17. The CDR3 DNA is TGCGCCAGCAGACCCTACCTCCTTCCACGACTAGCGGGAGGGAATGAGCAGTTCTTC. It is translated as CASRPYLLPRLAGGNEQFF.

The table lists this clonotype with a count of one. The J gene is TRBJ1-5, the V gene TRBV27; D gene uncertain. The CDR3 has 11 residues. Trimming removed 3 bases at V and 9 bases at J, with 6 bases between. In germline, CDR1 is MNHEY, CDR2 SMNVEV (reference sequence). CDR3 coding DNA: TGTGCCAGCAGTTTTAGGTGGCCCCAGCATTTT. It specifies CASSFRWPQHF.

The chain is built from TRBV12-3 or TRBV12-4 and TRBJ1-5; 7 bases are a match to TRBD1. The CDR3 is 17 amino acids. J gave up 4 bases and V 3 bases, and 12 bases lay outside the gene matches. The CDR3 protein is CASSFNPTGIPNQPQHF. The DNA of the CDR3 is TGTGCCAGCAGTTTTAACCCGACAGGGATCCCTAATCAGCCCCAGCATTTT.

In its sample, this clonotype was seen once. Here the CDR3 reads CASSQGFRAGELFF. The DNA of the CDR3 is TGTGCCAGCAGCCAAGGCTTCAGGGCCGGGGAGCTGTTTTTT. The gene calls are TRBV3-1 and TRBJ2-2; TRBD1 is a possible D gene (5 bases). The CDR3 spans 14 residues. Between the trimmed V and J ends, which lost 1 base and 6 bases, there was a span of 9 bases. In germline, CDR1 is LGHDT, CDR2 YNNKEL (reference sequence).

In nucleotides, the CDR3 is TGCGCCAGCAGCCTGGAAACCACGGGGGCGCTTGGCTACACCTTC. The encoded protein is CASSLETTGALGYTF. This rearrangement joins TRBV5-1 to TRBJ1-2, with D possibly matching TRBD1 (6 bases). The CDR3 contains 15 residues. Trimming pared 4 bases from V and 7 bases from J, leaving 20 bases between. In germline, CDR1 is SGHRS, CDR2 YFSETQ.

This sequence joins TRBV18 and TRBJ2-5; a weak D match, TRBD2 (5 bases). V lost 4 bases and J 2 bases, leaving 8 bases between the germline ends. CDR3 length equals 13 residues. Germline assignment: CDR1 KGHSH and CDR2 LQKENI. In DNA, the CDR3 is TGTGCCAGCTCACTCCCGGGACAAGAGACCCAGTACTTC. Amino acids: CASSLPGQETQYF.